The rows below give T cell receptor beta chains drawn from one sample of a study of patients and donors after allogeneic stem cell transplantation. TCRdb independently ran MiXCR on the RT-PCR reads; one entry per CDR3 protein. Of 900,000 to 1,000,000 distinct CDR3 sequences listed, around 17% are singletons. The sample taken for sequencing was blood, either unsorted or a sorted T cell fraction (not recorded which). The receptors were sampled from a human donor who was either an allogeneic HSCT recipient or a stem cell or donor lymphocyte infusion donor (not recorded which). It is not recorded whose cells these are; they may come from a transplant donor. Both conserved end residues are part of each CDR3. Size is omitted from some rows. Given values are once, few, many or a class for expanded clones.

TRBV6-2/TRBV6-3	TRBJ2-7	NA	CASKVRDRTYEQYF
TRBV12-3/TRBV12-4	TRBJ1-5	few	CASSRYGQRNQPQHF
TRBV20-1	TRBJ2-1	NA	CSAILPEGGAHYNEQFF
TRBV30	TRBJ2-5	NA	CAWTPELQETQYF
TRBV7-2	TRBJ2-3	few	CASSSRWDTQYF
TRBV20-1	TRBJ2-3	few	CSASGGLTDTQYF
TRBV7-2	TRBJ2-7	few	CASSSGPGLEAWEQYF
TRBV5-1	TRBJ2-2	many	CASTTLQVSPFSTGELFF
TRBV27	TRBJ2-7	many	CASSPLRELHEQYF
TRBV5-1	TRBJ2-1	few	CASSYGTSGNTVNEQFF
TRBV20-1	TRBJ2-1	few	CSARDLLAASYNEQFF
TRBV20-1	TRBJ1-5	NA	CSASRGTGGYSNQPQHF
TRBV7-9	TRBJ1-1	few	CASSTKTGGEAFF
TRBV30	TRBJ2-1	few	CAWRASEQFF
TRBV20-1	TRBJ2-5	NA	CSARGERQAETQYF
TRBV7-9	TRBJ1-2	few	CASSLVSGTGRPYGYTF
TRBV20-1	TRBJ2-7	few	CSANLAYEQYF
TRBV6-1	TRBJ2-2	few	CASSAQDSPTGELFF